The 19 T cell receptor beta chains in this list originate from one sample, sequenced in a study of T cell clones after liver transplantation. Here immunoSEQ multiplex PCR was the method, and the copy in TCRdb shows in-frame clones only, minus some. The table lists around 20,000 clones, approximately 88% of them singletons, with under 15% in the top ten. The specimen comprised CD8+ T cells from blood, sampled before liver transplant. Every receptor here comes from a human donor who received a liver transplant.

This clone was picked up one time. DNA for the CDR3: TGTGCCAGCAGCTTAGTGGGGTACCGGGAGACCCAGTACTTC. Its translation: CASSLVGYRETQYF. This chain connects TRBV7-9 to TRBJ2-5; D uncertain. Trimming pared 1 base from V and 5 bases from J, leaving 11 bases between. The CDR3 covers 14 residues. Germline V CDR1 and CDR2: SEHNR, FQNEAQ (reference sequence).

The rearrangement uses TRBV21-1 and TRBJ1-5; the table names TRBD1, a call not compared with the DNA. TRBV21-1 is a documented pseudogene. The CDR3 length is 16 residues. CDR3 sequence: CASSHTGGEHRQPQHF. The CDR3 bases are TGTGCCAGCAGCCATACAGGGGGCGAGCATCGCCAGCCCCAGCATTTT.

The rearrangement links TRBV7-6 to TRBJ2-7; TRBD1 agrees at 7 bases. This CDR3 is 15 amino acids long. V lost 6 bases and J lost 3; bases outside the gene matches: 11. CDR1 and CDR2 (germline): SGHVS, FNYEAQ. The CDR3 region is CASSYLGTEFYEQYF. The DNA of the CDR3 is TGTGCCAGCAGTTACTTAGGGACAGAATTCTACGAGCAGTACTTC.

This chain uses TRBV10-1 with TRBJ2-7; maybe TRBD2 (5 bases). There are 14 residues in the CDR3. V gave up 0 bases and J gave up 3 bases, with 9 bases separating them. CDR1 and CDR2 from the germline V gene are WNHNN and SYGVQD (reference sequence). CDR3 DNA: TGCGCCAGCAGTGAGTCGTACGGGGACTACGAGCAGTACTTC. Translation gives CASSESYGDYEQYF.

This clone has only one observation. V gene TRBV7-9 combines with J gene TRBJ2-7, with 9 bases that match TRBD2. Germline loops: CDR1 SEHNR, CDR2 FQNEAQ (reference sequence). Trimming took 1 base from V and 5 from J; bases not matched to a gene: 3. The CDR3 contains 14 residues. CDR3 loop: CASSLDASGNEQYF. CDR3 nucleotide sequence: TGTGCCAGCAGCTTAGATGCTAGCGGGAACGAGCAGTACTTC. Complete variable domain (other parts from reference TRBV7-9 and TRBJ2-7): DTGVSQNPRHKITKRGQNVTFRCDPISEHNRLYWYRQTLGQGPEFLTYFQNEAQLEKSRLLSDRFSAERPKGSFSTLEIQRTEQGDSAMYLCASSLDASGNEQYFGPGTRLTVT.

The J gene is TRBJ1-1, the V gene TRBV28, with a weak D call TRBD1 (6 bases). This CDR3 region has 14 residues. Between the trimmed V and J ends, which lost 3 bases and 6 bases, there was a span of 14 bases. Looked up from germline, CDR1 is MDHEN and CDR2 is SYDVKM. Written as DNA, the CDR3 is TGTGCCAGCAGTTTCTCCGGGGGGGGCTCTGAAGCTTTCTTT. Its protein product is CASSFSGGGSEAFF.

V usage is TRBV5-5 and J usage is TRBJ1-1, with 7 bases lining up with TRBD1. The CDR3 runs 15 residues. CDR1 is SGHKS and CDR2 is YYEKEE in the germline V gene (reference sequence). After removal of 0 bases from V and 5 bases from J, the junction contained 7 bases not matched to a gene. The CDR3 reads CASSLVRGPGTEAFF. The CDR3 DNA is TGTGCCAGCAGCTTGGTTAGGGGGCCAGGTACTGAAGCTTTCTTT.

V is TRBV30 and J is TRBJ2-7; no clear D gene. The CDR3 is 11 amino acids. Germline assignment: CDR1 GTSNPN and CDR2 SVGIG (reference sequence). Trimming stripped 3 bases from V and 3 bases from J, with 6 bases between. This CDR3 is CAWRQLYEQYF. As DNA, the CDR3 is TGTGCCTGGAGGCAACTCTACGAGCAGTACTTC.

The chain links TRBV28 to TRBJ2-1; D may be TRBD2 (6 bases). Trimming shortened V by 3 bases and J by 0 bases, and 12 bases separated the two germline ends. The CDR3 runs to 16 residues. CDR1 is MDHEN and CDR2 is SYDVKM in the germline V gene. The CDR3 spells CASSFIAASSYNEQFF. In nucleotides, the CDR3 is TGTGCCAGCAGTTTCATAGCGGCGAGCTCCTACAATGAGCAGTTCTTC. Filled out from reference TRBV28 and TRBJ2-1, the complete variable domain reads DVKVTQSSRYLVKRTGEKVFLECVQDMDHENMFWYRQDPGLGLRLIYFSYDVKMKEKGDIPEGYSVSREKKERFSLILESASTNQTSMYLCASSFIAASSYNEQFFGPGTRLTVL.

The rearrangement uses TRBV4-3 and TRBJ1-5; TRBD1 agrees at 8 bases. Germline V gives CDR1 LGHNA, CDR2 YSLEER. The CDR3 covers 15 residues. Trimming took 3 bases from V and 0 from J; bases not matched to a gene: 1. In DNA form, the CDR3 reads TGCGCCAGCAGCCACGACAGGGGTAGCAATCAGCCCCAGCATTTT. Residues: CASSHDRGSNQPQHF.

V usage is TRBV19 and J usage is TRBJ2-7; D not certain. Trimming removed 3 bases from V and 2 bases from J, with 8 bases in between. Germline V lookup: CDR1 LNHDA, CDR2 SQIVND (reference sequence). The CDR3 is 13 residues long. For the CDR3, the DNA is TGTGCCAGTAGTATGAGTCCGGCCTACGAGCAGTACTTC. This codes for CASSMSPAYEQYF.

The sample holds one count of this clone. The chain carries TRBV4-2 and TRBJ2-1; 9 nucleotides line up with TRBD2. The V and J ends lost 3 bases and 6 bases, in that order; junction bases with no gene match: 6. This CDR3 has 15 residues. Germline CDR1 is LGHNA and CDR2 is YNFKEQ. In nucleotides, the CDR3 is TGTGCCAGCAGCCAGGTGATAGCGGGAGTCAATGAGCAGTTCTTC. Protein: CASSQVIAGVNEQFF.

In nucleotides, the CDR3 is TGTGCCAGTATGGGGCGGGAGTCTACCTACGAGCAGTACTTC. This encodes CASMGRESTYEQYF. J is TRBJ2-7 and V is TRBV19, with 7 bases that match TRBD2. Germline lookup yields CDR1 LNHDA and CDR2 SQIVND (reference sequence). V shed 7 bases, J shed 2 bases, and the junction held 8 bases outside the gene matches. The CDR3 extends over 14 amino acids.

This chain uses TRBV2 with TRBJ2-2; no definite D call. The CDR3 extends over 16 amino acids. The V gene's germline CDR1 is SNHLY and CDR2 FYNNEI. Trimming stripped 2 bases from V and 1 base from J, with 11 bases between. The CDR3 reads CASSESRALNTGELFF. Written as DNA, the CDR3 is TGTGCCAGCAGTGAATCACGCGCGTTGAACACCGGGGAGCTGTTTTTT.

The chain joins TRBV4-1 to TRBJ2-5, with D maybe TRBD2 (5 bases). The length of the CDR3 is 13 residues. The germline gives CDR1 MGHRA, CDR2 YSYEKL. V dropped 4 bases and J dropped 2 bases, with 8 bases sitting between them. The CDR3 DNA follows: TGCGCCAGCAGCCCGTCGGGGCAAGAGACCCAGTACTTC. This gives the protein CASSPSGQETQYF.

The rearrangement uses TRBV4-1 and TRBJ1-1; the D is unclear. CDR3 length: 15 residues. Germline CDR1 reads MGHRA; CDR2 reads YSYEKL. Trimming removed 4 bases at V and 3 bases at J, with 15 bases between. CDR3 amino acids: CASSPFPRGDTEAFF. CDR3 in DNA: TGCGCCAGCAGCCCCTTTCCCAGAGGAGACACTGAAGCTTTCTTT.

The CDR3 loop is CASSPTYNEQFF. For the CDR3, the DNA is TGTGCCAGCAGCCCAACGTACAATGAGCAGTTCTTC. The chain joins TRBV7-6 to TRBJ2-1; D call uncertain. V shed 5 bases and J shed 4 bases, with 6 bases lying between them. The CDR3 is made up of 12 amino acids. CDR1 and CDR2 (germline): SGHVS, FNYEAQ.

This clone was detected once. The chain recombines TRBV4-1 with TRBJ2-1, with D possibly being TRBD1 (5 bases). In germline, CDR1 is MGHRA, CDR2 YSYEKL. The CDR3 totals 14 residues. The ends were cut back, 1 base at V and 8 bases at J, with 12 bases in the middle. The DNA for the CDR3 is TGCGCCAGCAGCCAAGGCGGCAGGGCGGATGAGCAGTTCTTC. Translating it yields CASSQGGRADEQFF.

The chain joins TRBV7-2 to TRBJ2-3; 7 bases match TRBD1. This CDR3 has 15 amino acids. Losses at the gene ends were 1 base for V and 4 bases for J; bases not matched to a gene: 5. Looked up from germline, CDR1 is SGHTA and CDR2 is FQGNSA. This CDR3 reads CASSLVGGVSDTQYF. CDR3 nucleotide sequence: TGTGCCAGCAGCTTAGTAGGGGGCGTATCAGATACGCAGTATTTT.